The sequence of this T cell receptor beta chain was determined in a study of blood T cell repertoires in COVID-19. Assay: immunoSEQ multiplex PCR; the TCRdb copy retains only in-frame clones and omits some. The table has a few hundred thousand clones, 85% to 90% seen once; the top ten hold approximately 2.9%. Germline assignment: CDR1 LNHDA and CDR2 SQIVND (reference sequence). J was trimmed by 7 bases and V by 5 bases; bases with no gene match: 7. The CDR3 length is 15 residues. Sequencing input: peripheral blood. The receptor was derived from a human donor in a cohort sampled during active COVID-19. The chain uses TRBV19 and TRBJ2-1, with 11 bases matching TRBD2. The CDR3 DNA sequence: TGTGCCAGTAGTGTGTCGGGACTAGCGGAAAATGAGCAGTTCTTC. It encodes CASSVSGLAENEQFF. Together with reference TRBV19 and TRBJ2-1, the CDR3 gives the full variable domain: DGGITQSPKYLFRKEGQNVTLSCEQNLNHDAMYWYRQDPGQGLRLIYYSQIVNDFQKGDIAEGYSVSREKKESFPLTVTSAQKNPTAFYLCASSVSGLAENEQFFGPGTRLTVL.